The clone carrying this T cell receptor (beta chain) has more than one count but fewer than ten. The antigen is undetermined. There were TCR beta CDR3 regions amplified from RNA transcripts. HTBI primers were used for first-round RT-PCR of the TCR CDR3. MiXCR, run by TCRdb on the multiplex PCR reads, gives a single entry per CDR3 protein. This sample carries hundreds of thousands of distinct CDR3 sequences, over 15% of them seen once, and the ten largest clones take 15% to 20%. Diagnosis of hyperthyroidism was new in patients aged 18 to 65, and its duration was under 2 months. Uncontrolled infections, other autoimmune diseases, pregnancy or lactation led to exclusion of patients. The data stem from a study of T cells in Graves' hyperthyroidism and ophthalmopathy. This CDR3 is built from 15 residues. Germline values: CDR1 SQVTM, CDR2 ANQGSEA. Trimming shortened V by 5 bases and J by 0 bases, and 14 bases separated the two germline ends.

General observations from the study: Most expanded thyroid clonotypes above 0.001 also appeared in blood.

Sequenced sample: blood. The receptor was isolated from a woman aged 18 to 35 with Graves' hyperthyroidism. This sequence joins TRBV29-1 and TRBJ2-1, with TRBD1 as a possible D gene (6 bases). The CDR3 protein is CSVYLGHSSYNEQFF. The CDR3 nucleotides read TGCAGCGTTTATCTGGGACACAGCTCCTACAATGAGCAGTTCTTC.